The clone carrying this T cell receptor beta chain came up a few times. Its antigen is as yet unknown. V lost 6 bases and J lost 4; bases outside the gene matches: 3. The CDR3 sequence is 12 residues long. CDR1 and CDR2 from the germline V gene are MNHEY and SVGAGI. The treatment is: roughly 11-day PBMC culture with coronavirus spike peptide pools or control peptides (ViraFEST assay). CD4+ T cells that had been cultured provided DNA sequenced with the Oncomine TCR Beta short-read assay. TCRdb re-called the PCR reads with MiXCR, one entry per CDR3 protein. The sample consists of approximately 22,000 distinct CDR3 sequences, 38% of them appearing once. This sample is drawn from a study of vaccination and CD4 T cells after COVID-19. Study-wide context: Control cultures, each given a CEFX pool, an HIV-1 Nef pool, or no peptide, were included.

Study outcomes and limitations: Within the convalescent patients, spike mono-reactivity was found in 304 of 307 vaccine-specific clones.

The chain uses TRBV6-5 and TRBJ2-7; 7 bases map to TRBD1. The sequence was collected from a human donor who received a COVID-19 vaccine. Sequences were derived from CD4+ T cells from blood, cultured in vitro, sampled before SARS-CoV-2 vaccination. CDR3 protein: CASSYRGYEQYF. CDR3 nucleotide sequence: TGTGCCAGCAGCTACAGGGGATACGAGCAGTACTTC.